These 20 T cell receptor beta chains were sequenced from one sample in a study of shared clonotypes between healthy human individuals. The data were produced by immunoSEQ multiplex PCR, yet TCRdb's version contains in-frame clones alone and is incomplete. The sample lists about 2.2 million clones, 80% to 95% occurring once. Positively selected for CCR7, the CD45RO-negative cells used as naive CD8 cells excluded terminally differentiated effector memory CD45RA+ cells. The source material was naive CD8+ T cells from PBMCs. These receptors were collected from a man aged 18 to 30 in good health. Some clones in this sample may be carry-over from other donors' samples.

The DNA for the CDR3 is TGTGCCAGCAGCTCGTGGACAGGGGGCAGCCAAGAGACCCAGTACTTC. Protein: CASSSWTGGSQETQYF. The rearrangement links TRBV7-8 to TRBJ2-5; 11 bases are a match to TRBD1. The CDR3 runs 16 residues. V shed 4 bases and J 1 base; nucleotides not matched to a gene: 5. Per the germline V gene, CDR1 is SGHVS and CDR2 is FQNEAQ.

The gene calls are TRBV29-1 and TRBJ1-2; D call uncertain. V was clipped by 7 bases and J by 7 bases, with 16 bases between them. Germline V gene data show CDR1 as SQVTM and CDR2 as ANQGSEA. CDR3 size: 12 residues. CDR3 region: CSAGPGEAGYTF. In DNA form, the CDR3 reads TGCAGCGCCGGCCCCGGGGAGGCTGGCTACACCTTC.

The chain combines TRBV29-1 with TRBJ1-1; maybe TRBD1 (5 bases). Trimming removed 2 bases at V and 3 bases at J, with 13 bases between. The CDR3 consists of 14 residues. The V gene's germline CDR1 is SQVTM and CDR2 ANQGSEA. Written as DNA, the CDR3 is TGCAGCGTTGAACTGACCGACAGTGACACTGAAGCTTTCTTT. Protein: CSVELTDSDTEAFF. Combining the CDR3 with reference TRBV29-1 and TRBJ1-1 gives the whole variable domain SAVISQKPSRDICQRGTSLTIQCQVDSQVTMMFWYRQQPGQSLTLIATANQGSEATYESGFVIDKFPISRPNLTFSTLTVSNMSPEDSSIYLCSVELTDSDTEAFFGQGTRLTVV.

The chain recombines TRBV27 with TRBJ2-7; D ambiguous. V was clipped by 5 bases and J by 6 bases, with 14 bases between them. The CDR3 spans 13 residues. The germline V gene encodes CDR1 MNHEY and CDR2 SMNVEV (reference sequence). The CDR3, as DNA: TGTGCCAGCAGTCTCACAGTTCGGGCCGAGCAGTACTTC. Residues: CASSLTVRAEQYF.

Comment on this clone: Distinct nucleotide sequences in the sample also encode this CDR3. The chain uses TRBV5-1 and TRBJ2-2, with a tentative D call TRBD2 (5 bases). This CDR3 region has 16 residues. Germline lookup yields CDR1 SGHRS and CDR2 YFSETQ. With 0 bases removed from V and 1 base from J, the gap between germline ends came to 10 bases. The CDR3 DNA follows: TGCGCCAGCAGCTTGGTAGGCAGCGGGAACACCGGGGAGCTGTTTTTT. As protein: CASSLVGSGNTGELFF.

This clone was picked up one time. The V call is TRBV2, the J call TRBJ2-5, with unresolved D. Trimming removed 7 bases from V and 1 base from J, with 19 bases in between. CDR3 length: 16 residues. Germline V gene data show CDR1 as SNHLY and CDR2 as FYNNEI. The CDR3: CASNPKRTVVQETQYF. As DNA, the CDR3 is TGTGCCAGCAATCCCAAGAGGACGGTAGTCCAAGAGACCCAGTACTTC.

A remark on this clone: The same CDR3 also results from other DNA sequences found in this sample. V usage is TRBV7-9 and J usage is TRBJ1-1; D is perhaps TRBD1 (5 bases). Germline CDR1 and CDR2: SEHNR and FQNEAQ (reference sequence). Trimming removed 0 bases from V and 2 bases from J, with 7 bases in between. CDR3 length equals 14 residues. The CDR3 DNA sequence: TGTGCCAGCAGCTTAGCCGGGACCAACACTGAAGCTTTCTTT. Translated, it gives CASSLAGTNTEAFF.

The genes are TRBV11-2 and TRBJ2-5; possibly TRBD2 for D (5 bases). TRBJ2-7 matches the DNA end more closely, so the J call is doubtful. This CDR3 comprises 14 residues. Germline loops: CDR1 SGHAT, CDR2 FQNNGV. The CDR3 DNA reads TGTGCCAGCAGTTATGGACTTGGCTCCTACGAGCAGTACTTC. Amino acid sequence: CASSYGLGSYEQYF.

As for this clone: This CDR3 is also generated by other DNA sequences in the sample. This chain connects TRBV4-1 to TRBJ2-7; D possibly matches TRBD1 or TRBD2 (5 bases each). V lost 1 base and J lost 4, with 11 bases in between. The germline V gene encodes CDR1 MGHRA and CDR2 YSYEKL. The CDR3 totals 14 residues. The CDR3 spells CASSQGTGPYEQYF. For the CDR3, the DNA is TGCGCCAGCAGCCAAGGTACGGGGCCTTACGAGCAGTACTTC.

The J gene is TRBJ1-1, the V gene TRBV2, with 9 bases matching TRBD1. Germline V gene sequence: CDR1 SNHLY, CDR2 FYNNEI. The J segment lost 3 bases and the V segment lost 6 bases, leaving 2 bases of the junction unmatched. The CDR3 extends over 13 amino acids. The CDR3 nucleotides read TGTGCCAGCAGGGACAGGGGTTACACTGAAGCTTTCTTT. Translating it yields CASRDRGYTEAFF.

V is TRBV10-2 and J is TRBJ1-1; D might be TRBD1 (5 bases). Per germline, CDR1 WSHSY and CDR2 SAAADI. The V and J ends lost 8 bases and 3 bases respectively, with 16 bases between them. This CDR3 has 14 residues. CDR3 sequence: CASGVGPAYTEAFF. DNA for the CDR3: TGCGCCAGCGGGGTGGGACCCGCTTACACTGAAGCTTTCTTT.

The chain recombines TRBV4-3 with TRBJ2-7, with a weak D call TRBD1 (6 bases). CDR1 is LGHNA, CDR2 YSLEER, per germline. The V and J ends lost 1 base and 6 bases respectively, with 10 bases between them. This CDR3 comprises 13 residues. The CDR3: CASSQGRGGEQYF. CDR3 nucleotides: TGCGCCAGCAGCCAAGGAAGAGGGGGCGAGCAGTACTTC.

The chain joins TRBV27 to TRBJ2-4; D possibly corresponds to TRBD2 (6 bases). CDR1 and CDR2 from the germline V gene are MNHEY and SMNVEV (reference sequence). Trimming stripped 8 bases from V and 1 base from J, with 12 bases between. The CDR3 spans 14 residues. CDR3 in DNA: TGTGCCAGCGGAGGGGCGGGTGCCAAAAACATTCAGTACTTC. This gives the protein CASGGAGAKNIQYF.

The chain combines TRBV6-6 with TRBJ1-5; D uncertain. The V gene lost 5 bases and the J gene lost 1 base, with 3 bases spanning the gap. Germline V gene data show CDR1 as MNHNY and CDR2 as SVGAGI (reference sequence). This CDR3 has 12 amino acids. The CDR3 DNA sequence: TGTGCCAGCAGTCACAGCAATCAGCCCCAGCATTTT. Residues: CASSHSNQPQHF.

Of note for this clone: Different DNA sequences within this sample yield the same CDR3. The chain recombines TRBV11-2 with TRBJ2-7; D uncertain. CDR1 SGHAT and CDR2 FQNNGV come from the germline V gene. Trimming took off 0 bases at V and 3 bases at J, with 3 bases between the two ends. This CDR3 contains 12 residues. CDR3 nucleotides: TGTGCCAGCAGCTTAGATTTCTACGAGCAGTACTTC. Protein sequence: CASSLDFYEQYF.

CDR3 DNA sequence: TGCGCCAGCAGCCAAGCTCACAGGCCCTACAATGAGCAGTTCTTC. Amino acids: CASSQAHRPYNEQFF. J is TRBJ2-1 and V is TRBV4-3; a possible D gene is TRBD1 (5 bases). This CDR3 region has 15 residues. Trimming left V 1 base short and J 2 bases short, with 9 bases between. From germline, CDR1 is LGHNA and CDR2 YSLEER.

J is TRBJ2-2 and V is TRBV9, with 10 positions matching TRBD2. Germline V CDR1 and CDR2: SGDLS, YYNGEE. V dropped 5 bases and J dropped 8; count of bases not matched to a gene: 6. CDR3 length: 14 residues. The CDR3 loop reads CASRTSGRTGELFF. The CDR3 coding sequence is TGTGCCAGCAGGACTAGCGGGCGGACTGGGGAGCTGTTTTTT.

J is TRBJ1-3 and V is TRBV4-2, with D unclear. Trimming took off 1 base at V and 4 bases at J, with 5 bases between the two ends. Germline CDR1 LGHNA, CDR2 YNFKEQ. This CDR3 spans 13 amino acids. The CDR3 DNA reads TGTGCCAGCAGCCAAGTACCCGGAAACACCATATATTTT. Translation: CASSQVPGNTIYF.

CDR3 bases: TGTGCCATCAGTGAGTCTGTTCTACAGGGCACTGAAGCTTTCTTT. Residues: CAISESVLQGTEAFF. The rearrangement links TRBV10-3 to TRBJ1-1; TRBD1 might be the D (6 bases). From germline, CDR1 is ENHRY and CDR2 SYGVKD. The CDR3 sequence is 15 residues long. The V end lost 0 bases, the J end lost 4 bases, and 12 bases lay between the germline ends.

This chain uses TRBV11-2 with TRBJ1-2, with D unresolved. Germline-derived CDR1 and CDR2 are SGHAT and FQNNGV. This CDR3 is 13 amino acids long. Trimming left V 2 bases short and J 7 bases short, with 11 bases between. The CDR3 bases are TGTGCCAGCAGCTTATTTGGGAGCGGTGGCTACACCTTC. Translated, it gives CASSLFGSGGYTF.